This TCR beta chain was documented in a study of regulatory T cells in long-lasting Graves disease. About the study: Positive TSH receptor antibodies alongside over 5 years of antithyroid drugs were what marked Graves' disease as persistent.

Time point in this sample: persistent/refractory GD, antithyroid drugs over 5 years with positive TRAb. Making the TCR library involved RNA that had been extracted from PBMCs. Relying on iRepertoire HTBI primers and Arm-PCR of CDR3 regions, the team built TCR beta libraries. Each CDR3 protein gets one entry after TCRdb re-called the multiplex PCR reads with MiXCR. The table has about 430,000 distinct CDR3 sequences, 21% seen once. Germline-derived CDR1 and CDR2 are ENHRY and SYGVKD. This CDR3 spans 15 amino acids. V gave up 10 bases and J gave up 4 bases; unmatched junction bases: 14. The sample was peripheral blood mononuclear cells (PBMCs), taken when the disease was refractory, from a patient treated with antithyroid drugs. The gene calls are TRBV10-3 and TRBJ2-7; 9 nucleotides match TRBD1. The origin of this receptor is a female donor with Graves disease. The CDR3 is CASADRDRDPYEQYF. CDR3 nucleotide sequence: TGTGCCAGCGCGGACCGGGACAGGGACCCTTACGAGCAGTACTTC.